In its sample, the clone carrying this T cell receptor beta chain was seen many times. Its specificity is not known. It was with a sample-barcoded 5' primer and a J-beta primer mix that a second PCR of roughly 6 to 11 cycles was run. TCRdb redid the calling of the 5' RACE reads with MiXCR, one entry per CDR3 protein. The data show 550,000 to 600,000 distinct CDR3 sequences, 27% seen once. The data were obtained in a study of blood T cells in healthy people across ages. Study summary: About one barcoded beta molecule per two T cells came from capture by template switching. The study, taken as a whole, reports: A roughly linear fall in TCR beta diversity per million T cells was seen with increasing age. More naive CD4+ cells and higher diversity were found in long-lived than in aged donors.

Donor samples were obtained from healthy Caucasian individuals from Russia, aged 6 to 90. This CDR3 is built from 13 residues. Germline V gene sequence: CDR1 SGHTA, CDR2 FQGNSA. V shed 5 bases and J shed 5 bases, with 12 bases lying between them. The source material was blood. This chain joins TRBV7-2 and TRBJ1-2; a weak D match, TRBD1 (6 bases). This clonotype was sampled from a woman in her sixties or seventies in good health. CDR3 in amino acids: CASSTPGTYGYTF. In DNA, the CDR3 is TGTGCCAGCAGCACACCGGGGACATATGGCTACACCTTC.